The 19 T cell receptor beta chains presented below share a single source sample, sequenced in a study of blood T cells in healthy people across ages. For the second PCR, which ran for roughly 6 to 12 cycles, a sample-barcoded 5' primer and a J-beta primer mix were used. Each CDR3 protein is one row after TCRdb ran MiXCR on the 5' RACE reads. The sample shows over a million distinct CDR3 sequences, 40% to 45% of them seen only once. Source material: blood. These receptors all stem from a woman aged 60 to 75 in good health.

The table lists this clonotype with a few counts. V gene TRBV27 combines with J gene TRBJ2-7, with D possibly being TRBD1 (5 bases). This CDR3 region has 13 residues. Trimming pared 5 bases from V and 2 bases from J, leaving 10 bases between. CDR1 and CDR2 (germline): MNHEY, SMNVEV (reference sequence). CDR3 region: CASSKGNAYEQYF. The CDR3 bases are TGTGCCAGCAGTAAGGGGAACGCCTACGAGCAGTACTTC.

This clonotype showed up just a few times. The chain carries TRBV21-1 and TRBJ2-5; TRBD1, the D gene given by the table, was not confirmed from the DNA. The J call may be wrong; the DNA end is better matched by TRBJ2-7. TRBV21-1 is assigned pseudogene status. The CDR3 totals 13 residues. CDR3 nucleotide sequence: TGTGCCAGCAGCAGACAGCTCTGGTACGAGCAGTACTTC. It is translated as CASSRQLWYEQYF.

The chain carries TRBV20-1 and TRBJ2-1; D is possibly TRBD1 (5 bases). Germline V lookup: CDR1 DFQATT, CDR2 SNEGSKA (reference sequence). Trimming shortened V by 3 bases and J by 6 bases, and 21 bases separated the two germline ends. This CDR3 has 16 residues. The CDR3 spells CSASDGVREFCNEQFF. The CDR3 coding sequence is TGCAGTGCTAGTGATGGGGTCAGGGAATTCTGCAATGAGCAGTTCTTC.

This clonotype occurred a few times. The V gene is TRBV6-6, the J gene TRBJ2-1, with D hard to call. V was pared by 7 bases and J by 5 bases, with 6 bases between. CDR1 is MNHNY and CDR2 is SVGAGI in the germline V gene (reference sequence). This CDR3 is built from 11 residues. The CDR3 sequence: CASKGNNEQFF. The CDR3 DNA sequence: TGTGCCAGCAAGGGTAACAATGAGCAGTTCTTC.

At least ten counts were recorded for this clonotype. The genes are TRBV14 and TRBJ1-2; 8 nucleotides line up with TRBD1. The V gene end was trimmed by 1 base and the J gene end by 7 bases; junction bases not matched to a gene: 5. The germline gives CDR1 SGHDN, CDR2 FVKESK. There are 14 residues in the CDR3. CDR3 amino acids: CASSQGQGAGGYTF. The CDR3 DNA is TGTGCCAGCAGCCAAGGGCAGGGGGCAGGTGGCTACACCTTC. Full variable domain (missing parts from reference TRBV14 and TRBJ1-2): EAGVTQFPSHSVIEKGQTVTLRCDPISGHDNLYWYRRVMGKEIKFLLHFVKESKQDESGMPNNRFLAERTGGTYSTLKVQPAELEDSGVYFCASSQGQGAGGYTFGSGTRLTVV.

This clonotype was picked up a small number of times. The rearrangement uses TRBV4-1 and TRBJ2-1, with 10 bases matching TRBD2. CDR3 size: 17 residues. Per the germline V gene, CDR1 is MGHRA and CDR2 is YSYEKL. The V and J ends lost 2 bases and 7 bases, in that order; junction bases with no gene match: 11. The CDR3 region is CASSQLLLAGEVNEQFF. The CDR3 nucleotides are TGCGCCAGCAGCCAACTCCTTCTAGCGGGAGAGGTAAATGAGCAGTTCTTC.

The chain couples TRBV5-5 to TRBJ2-4; D not certain. Germline values: CDR1 SGHKS, CDR2 YYEKEE (reference sequence). This CDR3 is 14 amino acids long. V was cut by 2 bases and J by 8 bases, with 14 bases left in between. CDR3 coding DNA: TGTGCCAGCAGCTTCGTTGGCGTGTCTGACATTCAGTACTTC. The encoded protein is CASSFVGVSDIQYF.

This chain joins TRBV6-6 and TRBJ2-3, with 10 positions matching TRBD1. Germline values: CDR1 MNHNY, CDR2 SVGAGI (reference sequence). The CDR3 is 15 amino acids. V shed 5 bases, J shed 3 bases, and the junction held 5 bases outside the gene matches. The CDR3 sequence is CASSGRDRGTDTQYF. Written as DNA, the CDR3 is TGTGCCAGCAGTGGCCGGGACAGGGGAACAGATACGCAGTATTTT.

This clonotype showed up just a few times. The CDR3 region has the DNA TGCAGTGCCTGGGACAGCTTTTCAACTAATGAAAAACTGTTTTTT. It translates to CSAWDSFSTNEKLFF. The V and J genes are TRBV20-1 and TRBJ1-4, with 7 bases aligning to TRBD1. V trimming: 6 bases; J trimming: 0 bases; junction bases outside the gene matches: 7. The CDR3 extends over 15 amino acids. Germline V lookup: CDR1 DFQATT, CDR2 SNEGSKA (reference sequence).

V usage is TRBV2 and J usage is TRBJ2-7, with D unresolved. The ends were cut back, 2 bases at V and 5 bases at J, with 10 bases in the middle. This CDR3 spans 13 amino acids. Germline assignment: CDR1 SNHLY and CDR2 FYNNEI. The CDR3 coding sequence is TGTGCCAGCAGTGAAACGGCTTCCAACGAGCAGTACTTC. As protein: CASSETASNEQYF.

Turning to this clonotype: The limits of the CDR3 on the DNA are not certain, so only TCRdb's listed CDR3 is given. The chain is built from TRBV21-1 and TRBJ2-2; TRBD2, the D gene given by the table, was not confirmed from the DNA. TRBV21-1 is described as a pseudogene. The CDR3 extends over 18 residues, inclusive of both ends. CDR3 in amino acids: CASSKWARGTSVTGELFF.

The chain links TRBV4-1 to TRBJ2-4; 8 nucleotides agree with TRBD2. The J call may be faulty, since TRBJ2-5 better matches the DNA end. The CDR3 has 15 amino acids. The germline gives CDR1 MGHRA, CDR2 YSYEKL. DNA for the CDR3: TGCGCCAGCAGCCGGCACGGGGGGGTTCAAGAGACCCAGTACTTC. The encoded protein is CASSRHGGVQETQYF.

On this clonotype itself: A much larger clone lies a single base off, so this may be a read error. The chain uses TRBV29-1 and TRBJ2-1; 12 nucleotides match TRBD2. The end of the DNA fits TRBJ2-7 better, so the J call may be wrong. CDR1 and CDR2 from the germline V gene are SQVTM and ANQGSEA. The CDR3 runs to 13 residues. The CDR3 here is CSVASGRANEQYF. CDR3 DNA sequence: TGCAGCGTTGCTAGCGGGAGGGCCAATGAGCAGTACTTC.

The chain employs TRBV6-5 and TRBJ2-1, with a tentative D call TRBD2 (5 bases). Looked up from germline, CDR1 is MNHEY and CDR2 is SVGAGI. The germline V and J ends were trimmed by 8 bases and 0 bases, with 11 bases remaining between them. This CDR3 has 14 amino acids. The DNA of the CDR3 is TGTGCCAGCGGGAGCCTAAGCTCCTACAATGAGCAGTTCTTC. Residues: CASGSLSSYNEQFF.

This clonotype has only a few counts. The chain employs TRBV30 and TRBJ2-3; D possibly corresponds to TRBD1 (7 bases). The CDR3 extends over 15 amino acids. V was shortened by 0 bases and J by 2 bases, with 12 bases between the two germline ends. Germline V gives CDR1 GTSNPN, CDR2 SVGIG (reference sequence). Here the CDR3 DNA reads TGTGCCTGGAGTGTAGGCAGGGGGGCCACAGATACGCAGTATTTT. Translated: CAWSVGRGATDTQYF.

This clonotype has only a few counts. V is TRBV6-5 and J is TRBJ2-4; no clear D. CDR1 MNHEY and CDR2 SVGAGI come from the germline V gene. Trimming removed 6 bases from V and 9 bases from J, with 9 bases in between. This CDR3 comprises 11 residues. The CDR3 loop reads CASSSQAIQYF. In DNA form, the CDR3 reads TGTGCCAGCAGCAGTCAGGCCATTCAGTACTTC.

In this sample, this clonotype turned up once. V and J are TRBV24-1 and TRBJ2-3; no clear D gene. Germline loops: CDR1 KGHDR, CDR2 SFDVKD. This CDR3 has 14 amino acids. With 8 bases removed from V and 1 base from J, the gap between germline ends came to 12 bases. CDR3: CATKGPWGTDTQYF. The CDR3, as DNA: TGTGCCACCAAGGGCCCCTGGGGCACAGATACGCAGTATTTT.

CDR3 bases: TGCAGCGTCGGGAACCTAGATACGCAGTTCTTC. The encoded protein is CSVGNLDTQFF. V is TRBV29-1 and J is TRBJ2-1, with D tentatively TRBD2 (5 bases). CDR1 and CDR2 (germline): SQVTM, ANQGSEA. The CDR3 consists of 11 residues. Trimming took off 6 bases at V and 12 bases at J, with 15 bases between the two ends.

The sample holds a few counts of this clonotype. The chain has TRBV10-3 and TRBJ1-2; tentative D call: TRBD1 (6 bases). CDR1 and CDR2 from the germline V gene are ENHRY and SYGVKD. Trimming shortened V by 4 bases and J by 2 bases, and 8 bases separated the two germline ends. This CDR3 contains 13 residues. The CDR3 DNA is TGTGCCATCAGTGGCCAGGGGAACTATGGCTACACCTTC. Translated: CAISGQGNYGYTF.